The clone carrying this TCR beta chain showed up just a few times. Its antigen is still unknown. Aged about 6 to 100, donors were systemically healthy Caucasians from Russia. Each sample yielded at least 5.5 micrograms of PBMC total RNA. V lost 5 bases and J lost 7; bases outside the gene matches: 2. Germline CDR1 is LGHNA and CDR2 is YNFKEQ. The CDR3 length is 13 residues. The data stem from a study of blood T cells in healthy people across ages. The use of a sample-barcoded 5' primer and a J-beta primer mix characterized a second PCR of roughly 6 to 11 cycles. TCRdb re-called the 5' RACE reads with MiXCR, one entry per CDR3 protein. The sample holds 650,000 to 900,000 distinct CDR3 sequences, under 80% seen once. Study-level results: Without sorted subsets, naive and antigen-experienced compartments could not be conclusively compared. In the absence of known donor CMV status, changes in expanded clonotypes were possibly confounded.

The TCR sequence derives from a man aged 25-45 years in good health. The chain employs TRBV4-2 and TRBJ2-1, with 10 bases aligning to TRBD1. Sequencing was done on a sample of blood. The CDR3 protein is CASSGQGENEQFF. The CDR3 DNA is TGTGCCAGCAGCGGACAGGGGGAAAATGAGCAGTTCTTC.